This T cell receptor beta chain was found in a study of OX40 agonist ivuxolimab in advanced cancers. Study-wide points: Blood T cells, both CD4+ and CD8+, expanded clonally by week 6 at 0.1 to 3.0 mg/kg. Fewer expanded clones were found on average in CD4+ than in CD8+ T cells.

This CDR3 contains 13 residues. Germline loops: CDR1 SGHTA, CDR2 FQGTGA. The V gene lost 4 bases and the J gene lost 6 bases, with 13 bases spanning the gap. In regard to this clone: Its antigen remains unidentified.

People who had autoimmune disease history or systemic immunosuppression were excluded. Assay used: immunoSEQ multiplex PCR; TCRdb lists only in-frame clones, some missing. The sample carries roughly 48,000 clones, 80% to 90% recorded once. The sample was CD4+ or CD8+ T cells sorted from blood, taken in a trial of the OX40 agonist ivuxolimab. This TCR derives from an adult with an advanced solid tumor such as melanoma, head and neck, liver or kidney cancer. The chain uses TRBV7-3 and TRBJ2-7; TRBD1 or TRBD2 may be the D gene (5 bases each). The CDR3 spells CASSSVRDAEQYF. The CDR3 coding sequence is TGTGCCAGCAGCTCGGTCCGGGACGCCGAGCAGTACTTC.